This TCR beta chain was identified during a study of blood T cell repertoires in COVID-19. For the study at large: Specimens from acute and convalescent COVID-19 originated in the United States, Italy and Spain. Sources were T cells, B-cell-depleted T cells, or PBMCs; the material itself was cDNA or gDNA.

Authors' methods: Amplification of reference gene primers provided the estimated nucleated cell counts. Some clones are missing from TCRdb's copy, which holds only in-frame ones; the method was immunoSEQ multiplex PCR. D and trimming were read from the DNA, whereas the V and J calls and clone size are those reported in that table. The sample contains around 200,000 clones, more than 75% of which appear only once. Looked up from germline, CDR1 is SNHLY and CDR2 is FYNNEI. Losses at the gene ends were 8 bases for V and 1 base for J; bases not matched to a gene: 5. This CDR3 contains 14 residues. The sequencing sample was made of peripheral blood. This chain links TRBV2 with TRBJ2-3, with 8 positions matching TRBD2. The sequence was collected from a middle-aged man with active or convalescent COVID-19. DNA of the CDR3: TGTGCCAGCGGTCGGGAGGGGGGCACAGATACGCAGTATTTT. This gives the protein CASGREGGTDTQYF.